The T cell receptor (beta chain) under discussion was sequenced for a study of PD-L1 blockade in urothelial cancer. Sequenced by immunoSEQ multiplex PCR; TCRdb stores in-frame clones only, minus some. Among roughly 45,000 clones listed, approximately 90% were seen once. Germline CDR1 reads MGHRA; CDR2 reads YSYEKL. The ends were cut back, 0 bases at V and 4 bases at J, with 15 bases in the middle. This CDR3 comprises 16 residues. This receptor was obtained from a man aged 55-75 years with urothelial cancer. The V and J genes are TRBV4-1 and TRBJ2-5; D might be TRBD2 (5 bases). Sequencing was performed on PBMCs, taken around atezolizumab (anti-PD-L1) treatment. CDR3 DNA sequence: TGCGCCAGCAGCCAAGATCTGGGGAGAAGGCGAGAGACCCAGTACTTC. Translation: CASSQDLGRRRETQYF.